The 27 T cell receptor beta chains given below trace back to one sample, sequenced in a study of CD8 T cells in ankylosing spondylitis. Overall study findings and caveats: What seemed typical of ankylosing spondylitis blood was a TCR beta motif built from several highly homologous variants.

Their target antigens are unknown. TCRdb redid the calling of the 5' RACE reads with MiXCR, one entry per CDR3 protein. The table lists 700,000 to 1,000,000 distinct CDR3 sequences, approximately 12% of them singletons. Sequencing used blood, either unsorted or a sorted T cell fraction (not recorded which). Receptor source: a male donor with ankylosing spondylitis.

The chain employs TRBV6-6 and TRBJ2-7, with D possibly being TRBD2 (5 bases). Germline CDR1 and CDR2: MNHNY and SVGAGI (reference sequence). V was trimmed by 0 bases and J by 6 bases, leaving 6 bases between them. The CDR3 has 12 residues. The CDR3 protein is CASSYSRVEQYF. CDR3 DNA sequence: TGTGCCAGCAGTTACTCGAGGGTCGAGCAGTACTTC.

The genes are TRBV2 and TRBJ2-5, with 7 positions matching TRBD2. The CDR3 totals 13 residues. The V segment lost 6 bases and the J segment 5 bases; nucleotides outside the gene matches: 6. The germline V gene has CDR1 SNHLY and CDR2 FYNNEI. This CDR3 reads CASRSGIWETQYF. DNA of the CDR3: TGTGCCAGCAGGAGCGGGATCTGGGAGACCCAGTACTTC.

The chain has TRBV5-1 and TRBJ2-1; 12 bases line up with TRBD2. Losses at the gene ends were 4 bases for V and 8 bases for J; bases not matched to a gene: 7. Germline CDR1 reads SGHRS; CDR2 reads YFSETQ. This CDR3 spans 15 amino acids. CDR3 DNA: TGCGCCAGCAGCCCTCTAGCGGGAGGGCTGGATGAGCAGTTCTTC. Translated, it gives CASSPLAGGLDEQFF.

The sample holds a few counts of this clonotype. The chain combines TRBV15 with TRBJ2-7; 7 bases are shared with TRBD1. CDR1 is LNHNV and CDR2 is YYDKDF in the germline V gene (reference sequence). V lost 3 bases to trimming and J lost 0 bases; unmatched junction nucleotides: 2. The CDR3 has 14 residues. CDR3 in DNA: TGTGCCACCAGCAGCCGGGACAGCTCCTACGAGCAGTACTTC. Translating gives CATSSRDSSYEQYF. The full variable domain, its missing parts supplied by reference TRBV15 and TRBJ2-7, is DAMVIQNPRYQVTQFGKPVTLSCSQTLNHNVMYWYQQKSSQAPKLLFHYYDKDFNNEADTPDNFQSRRPNTSFCFLDIRSPGLGDTAMYLCATSSRDSSYEQYFGPGTRLTVT.

The CDR3 DNA sequence: TGTGCCAGCAGTAGGCCGGGACAGGGAGATGGGCAGTTCTTC. Protein: CASSRPGQGDGQFF. The chain is built from TRBV6-1 and TRBJ2-1; TRBD1 matches 9 bases. J gave up 12 bases and V 5 bases, and 11 bases lay outside the gene matches. This CDR3 region has 14 residues. Germline CDR1 MNHNS, CDR2 SASEGT.

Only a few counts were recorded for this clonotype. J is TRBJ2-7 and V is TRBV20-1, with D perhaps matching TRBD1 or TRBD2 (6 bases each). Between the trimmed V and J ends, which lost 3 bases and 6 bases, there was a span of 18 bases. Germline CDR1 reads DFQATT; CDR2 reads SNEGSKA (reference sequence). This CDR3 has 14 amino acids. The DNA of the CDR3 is TGCAGTGCTAGGAGGGGGGCGCAACTGCCCGAGCAGTACTTC. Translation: CSARRGAQLPEQYF.

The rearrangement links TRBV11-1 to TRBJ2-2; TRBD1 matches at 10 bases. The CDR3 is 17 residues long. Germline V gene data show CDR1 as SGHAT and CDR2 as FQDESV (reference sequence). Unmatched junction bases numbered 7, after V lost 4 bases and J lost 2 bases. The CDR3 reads CASSYGQGGFNTGELFF. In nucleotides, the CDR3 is TGTGCCAGCAGCTACGGACAGGGGGGATTTAACACCGGGGAGCTGTTTTTT. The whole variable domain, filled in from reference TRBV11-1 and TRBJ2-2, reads EAEVAQSPRYKITEKSQAVAFWCDPISGHATLYWYRQILGQGPELLVQFQDESVVDDSQLPKDRFSAERLKGVDSTLKIQPAELGDSAMYLCASSYGQGGFNTGELFFGEGSRLTVL.

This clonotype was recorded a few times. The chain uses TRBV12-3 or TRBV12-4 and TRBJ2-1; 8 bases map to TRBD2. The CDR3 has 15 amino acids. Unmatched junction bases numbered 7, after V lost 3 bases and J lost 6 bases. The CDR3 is CASSFLREGPNEQFF. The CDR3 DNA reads TGTGCCAGCAGTTTTCTTCGGGAGGGGCCCAATGAGCAGTTCTTC.

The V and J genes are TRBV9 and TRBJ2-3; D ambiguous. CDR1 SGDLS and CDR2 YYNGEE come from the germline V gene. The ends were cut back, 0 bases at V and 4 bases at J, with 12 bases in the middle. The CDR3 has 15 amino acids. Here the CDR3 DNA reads TGTGCCAGCAGCGTAGAAGGGTTTCAGTCAGATACGCAGTATTTT. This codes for CASSVEGFQSDTQYF.

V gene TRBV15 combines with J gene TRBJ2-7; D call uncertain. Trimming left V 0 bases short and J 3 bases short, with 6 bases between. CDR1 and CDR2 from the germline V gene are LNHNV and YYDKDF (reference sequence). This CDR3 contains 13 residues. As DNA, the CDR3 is TGTGCCACCAGCAGAGAAGTCTTCTACGAGCAGTACTTC. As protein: CATSREVFYEQYF.

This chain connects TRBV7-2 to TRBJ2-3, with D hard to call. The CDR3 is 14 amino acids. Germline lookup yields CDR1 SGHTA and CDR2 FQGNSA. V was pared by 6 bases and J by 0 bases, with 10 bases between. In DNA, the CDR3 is TGTGCCAGCAGATTAATTAAGAGCACAGATACGCAGTATTTT. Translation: CASRLIKSTDTQYF.

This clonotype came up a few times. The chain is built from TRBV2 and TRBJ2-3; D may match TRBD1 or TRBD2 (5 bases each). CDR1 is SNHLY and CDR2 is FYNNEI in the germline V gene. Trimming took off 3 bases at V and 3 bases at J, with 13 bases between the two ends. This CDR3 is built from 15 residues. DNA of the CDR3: TGTGCCAGCAGTGACCGGGACCCAGCAACAGATACGCAGTATTTT. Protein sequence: CASSDRDPATDTQYF. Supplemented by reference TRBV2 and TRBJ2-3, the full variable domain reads EPEVTQTPSHQVTQMGQEVILRCVPISNHLYFYWYRQILGQKVEFLVSFYNNEISEKSEIFDDQFSVERPDGSNFTLKIRSTKLEDSAMYFCASSDRDPATDTQYFGPGTRLTVL.

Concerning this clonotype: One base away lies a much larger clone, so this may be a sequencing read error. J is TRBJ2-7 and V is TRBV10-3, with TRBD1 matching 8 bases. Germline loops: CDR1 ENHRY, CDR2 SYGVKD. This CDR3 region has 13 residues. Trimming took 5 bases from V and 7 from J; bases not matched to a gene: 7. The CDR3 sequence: CAISRQGAAEQYF. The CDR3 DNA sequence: TGTGCCATCAGTAGGCAGGGGGCGGCAGAGCAGTACTTC.

The CDR3 reads CASSQDRATQYF. CDR3 in DNA: TGTGCCAGCAGCCAAGATCGCGCGACCCAGTACTTC. The V call is TRBV4-2, the J call TRBJ2-5; D is unclear. With 0 bases removed from V and 7 bases from J, the gap between germline ends came to 6 bases. There are 12 residues in the CDR3. Germline CDR1 LGHNA, CDR2 YNFKEQ.

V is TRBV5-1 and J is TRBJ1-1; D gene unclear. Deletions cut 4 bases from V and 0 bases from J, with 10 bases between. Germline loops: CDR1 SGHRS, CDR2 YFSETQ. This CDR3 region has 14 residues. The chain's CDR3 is CASSTTSMNTEAFF. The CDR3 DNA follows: TGCGCCAGCAGCACGACAAGTATGAACACTGAAGCTTTCTTT.

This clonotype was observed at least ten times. The CDR3 reads CSARDRGDTQYF. Written as DNA, the CDR3 is TGCAGTGCTAGAGATCGGGGGGATACGCAGTATTTT. The V gene is TRBV20-1, the J gene TRBJ2-3, with a possible D match to TRBD2 (6 bases). This CDR3 is 12 amino acids long. Looked up from germline, CDR1 is DFQATT and CDR2 is SNEGSKA (reference sequence). V was shortened by 0 bases and J by 6 bases, with 7 bases between the two germline ends.

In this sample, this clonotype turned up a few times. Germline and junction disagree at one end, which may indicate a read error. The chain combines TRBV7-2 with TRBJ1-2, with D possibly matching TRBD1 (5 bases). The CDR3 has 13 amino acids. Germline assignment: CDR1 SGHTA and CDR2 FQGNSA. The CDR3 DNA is TGTGCCAGCAGTTTAGTAAGGGGTGGTGGCTACACCTTC. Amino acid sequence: CASSLVRGGGYTF. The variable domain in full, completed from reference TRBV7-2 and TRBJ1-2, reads GAGVSQSPSNKVTEKGKDVELRCDPISGHTALYWYRQSLGQGLEFLIYFQGNSAPDKSGLPSDRFSAERTGGSVSTLTIQRTQQEDSAVYLCASSLVRGGGYTFGSGTRLTVV.

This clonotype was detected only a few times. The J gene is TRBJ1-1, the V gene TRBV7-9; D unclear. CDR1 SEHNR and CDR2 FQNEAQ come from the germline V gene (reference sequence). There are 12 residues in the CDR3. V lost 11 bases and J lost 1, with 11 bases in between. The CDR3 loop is CAVRAWNTEAFF. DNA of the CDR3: TGTGCCGTTAGGGCTTGGAACACTGAAGCTTTCTTT.

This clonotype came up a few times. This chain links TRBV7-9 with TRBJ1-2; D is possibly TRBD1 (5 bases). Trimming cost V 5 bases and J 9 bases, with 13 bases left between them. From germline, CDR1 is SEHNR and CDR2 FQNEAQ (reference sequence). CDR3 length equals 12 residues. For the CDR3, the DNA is TGTGCCAGCAGCCCCCAGGGCGGTAGCTACACCTTC. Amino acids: CASSPQGGSYTF. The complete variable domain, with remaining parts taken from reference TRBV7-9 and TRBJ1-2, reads DTGVSQNPRHKITKRGQNVTFRCDPISEHNRLYWYRQTLGQGPEFLTYFQNEAQLEKSRLLSDRFSAERPKGSFSTLEIQRTEQGDSAMYLCASSPQGGSYTFGSGTRLTVV.

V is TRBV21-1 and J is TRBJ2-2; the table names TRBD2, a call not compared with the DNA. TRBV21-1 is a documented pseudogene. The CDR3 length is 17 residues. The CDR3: CASSAREAGRNTGELFF. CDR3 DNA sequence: TGTGCCAGCAGCGCGAGGGAGGCAGGACGGAACACCGGGGAGCTGTTTTTT.

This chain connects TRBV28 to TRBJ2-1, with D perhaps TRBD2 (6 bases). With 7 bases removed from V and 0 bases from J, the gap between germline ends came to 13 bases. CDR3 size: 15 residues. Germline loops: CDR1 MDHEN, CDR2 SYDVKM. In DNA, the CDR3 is TGTGCCAGCACAGTAGCGGATAGCTCCTACAATGAGCAGTTCTTC. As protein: CASTVADSSYNEQFF. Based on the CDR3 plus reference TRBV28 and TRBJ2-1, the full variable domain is DVKVTQSSRYLVKRTGEKVFLECVQDMDHENMFWYRQDPGLGLRLIYFSYDVKMKEKGDIPEGYSVSREKKERFSLILESASTNQTSMYLCASTVADSSYNEQFFGPGTRLTVL.

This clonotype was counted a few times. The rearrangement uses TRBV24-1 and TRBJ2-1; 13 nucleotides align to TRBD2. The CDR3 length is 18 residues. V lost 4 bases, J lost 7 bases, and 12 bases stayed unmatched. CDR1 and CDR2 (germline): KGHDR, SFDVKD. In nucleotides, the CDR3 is TGTGCCACCAGTGACCCCGACAGGACTAGCGGGAGTTCAAATGAGCAGTTCTTC. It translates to CATSDPDRTSGSSNEQFF.

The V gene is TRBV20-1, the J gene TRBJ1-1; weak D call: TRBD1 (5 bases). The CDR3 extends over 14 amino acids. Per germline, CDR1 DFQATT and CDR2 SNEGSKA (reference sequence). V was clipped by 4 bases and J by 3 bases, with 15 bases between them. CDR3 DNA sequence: TGCAGTGCTAACCCGGGCGCGGGGGACACTGAAGCTTTCTTT. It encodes CSANPGAGDTEAFF.

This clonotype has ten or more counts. CDR3 sequence: CAIRSSGSTDTQYF. CDR3 sequence (DNA): TGTGCCATCCGTTCTAGCGGGAGCACAGATACGCAGTATTTT. V is TRBV10-3 and J is TRBJ2-3; 8 positions agree with TRBD2. The trim removed 8 bases at V and 0 bases at J, leaving 4 bases unmatched. The CDR3 runs to 14 residues. Germline V gene sequence: CDR1 ENHRY, CDR2 SYGVKD.

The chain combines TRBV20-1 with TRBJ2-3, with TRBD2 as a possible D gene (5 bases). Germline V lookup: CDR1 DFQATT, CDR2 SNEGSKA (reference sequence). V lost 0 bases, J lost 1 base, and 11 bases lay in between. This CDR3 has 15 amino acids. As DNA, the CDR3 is TGCAGTGCTAGAGAGCCCTCGGAGGGCACAGATACGCAGTATTTT. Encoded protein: CSAREPSEGTDTQYF.

CDR3 nucleotides: TGCGCCAGCAGCCAAGATCTGGGGGGGTTCCTCTCTGGAAACACCATATATTTT. Translated, it gives CASSQDLGGFLSGNTIYF. The chain has TRBV4-3 and TRBJ1-3; the D gene is possibly TRBD1 (5 bases). The CDR3 has 18 amino acids. Trimming stripped 0 bases from V and 0 bases from J, with 15 bases between. The germline V gene encodes CDR1 LGHNA and CDR2 YSLEER.

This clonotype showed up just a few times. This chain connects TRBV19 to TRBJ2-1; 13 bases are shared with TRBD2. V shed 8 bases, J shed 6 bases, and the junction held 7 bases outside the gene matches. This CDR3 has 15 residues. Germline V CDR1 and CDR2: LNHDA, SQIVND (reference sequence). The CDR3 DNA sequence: TGTGCCAGTGGGCTGGGACTAGCGGGGCTCAATGAGCAGTTCTTC. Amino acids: CASGLGLAGLNEQFF.